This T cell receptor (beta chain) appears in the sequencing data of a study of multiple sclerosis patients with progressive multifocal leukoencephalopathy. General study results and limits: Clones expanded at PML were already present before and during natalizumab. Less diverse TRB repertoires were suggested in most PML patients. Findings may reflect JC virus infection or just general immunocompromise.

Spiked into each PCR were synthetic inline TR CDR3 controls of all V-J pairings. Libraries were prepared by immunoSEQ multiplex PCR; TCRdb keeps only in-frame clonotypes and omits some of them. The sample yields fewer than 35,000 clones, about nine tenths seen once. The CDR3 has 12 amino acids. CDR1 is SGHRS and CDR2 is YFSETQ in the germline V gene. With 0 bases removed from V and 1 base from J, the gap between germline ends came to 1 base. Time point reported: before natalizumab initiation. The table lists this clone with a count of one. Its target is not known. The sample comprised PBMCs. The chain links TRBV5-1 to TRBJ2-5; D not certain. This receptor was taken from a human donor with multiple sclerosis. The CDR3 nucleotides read TGCGCCAGCAGCTTGGCCCAAGAGACCCAGTACTTC. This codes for CASSLAQETQYF.